This TCR beta chain came from a study of T cells after yellow fever vaccination. The length of the CDR3 is 12 residues. The V end was cut by 0 bases, the J end by 2 bases, with 1 base between. Germline V gene data show CDR1 as MGHRA and CDR2 as YSYEKL. Making TCR cDNA involved 5'RACE template switching, which added UMIs and a universal primer site. TCRdb re-derived calls from the 5' RACE reads in MiXCR, one entry per CDR3 protein. This sample has roughly 32,000 distinct CDR3 sequences; around 6.7% occur once, and the top ten carry roughly 22%. Broader study findings: After the booster, 95% to 98% of CD4 and 75% to 90% of CD8 primary-response clones were re-detected.

The table lists this clonotype with many counts. The V call is TRBV4-1, the J call TRBJ1-1, with D hard to call. Sequenced material: PBMCs, either bulk or a sorted T-cell subset (CD4+, CD8+, memory, or dextramer-sorted; not recorded which), taken on the day of the first yellow fever vaccination. The clonotype originates from a man between 18 and 29 years old who received the YFV17D yellow fever vaccine. CDR3: CASSQDNTEAFF. CDR3 sequence (DNA): TGCGCCAGCAGCCAAGATAACACTGAAGCTTTCTTT.